The following is a T cell receptor beta chain sequence with its context. As originally analysed: The authors estimated nucleated cell counts from reference gene primer amplification. Sequencing was performed with immunoSEQ multiplex PCR; in TCRdb, only in-frame clones are kept and a portion is missing. That table supplies the V and J calls and clone size; D and trimming were determined from the DNA. The table includes 350,000 to 450,000 clones, about 89% detected once. This sample was taken from a study of blood T cell repertoires in COVID-19. Study information: The United States, Italy and Spain supplied acute and convalescent COVID-19 samples. PBMCs, B-cell-depleted T cells, or T cells provided the cDNA or gDNA that made up the material.

V lost 6 bases to trimming and J lost 6 bases; unmatched junction nucleotides: 7. Germline lookup yields CDR1 PRHDT and CDR2 FYEKMQ (reference sequence). The CDR3 contains 13 residues. The chain links TRBV13 to TRBJ1-1; 7 bases match TRBD1. The sequence was collected from a man in his forties or fifties with acute or convalescent COVID-19. The sample comprised peripheral blood. CDR3 nucleotides: TGTGCCAGCAGAACAACAGGGGTCGCTGAAGCTTTCTTT. It is translated as CASRTTGVAEAFF.